This T cell receptor beta chain originates from a study of early T cells in non-severe SARS-CoV-2 infection. The overall study: Sequenced material consisted of bulk RNA (from unsorted whole blood), and chains were unpaired.

Researchers attached unique molecular identifiers to individual cDNA molecules. MiXCR, run by TCRdb on the 5' RACE reads, gives a single entry per CDR3 protein. The sample has 100,000 to 130,000 distinct CDR3 sequences; approximately 12% are singletons. The receptor was derived from an adult who was a healthcare worker with PCR-confirmed SARS-CoV-2 infection or an uninfected control (not recorded which). The sample comprised whole blood.

For the CDR3, the DNA is TGTGCCAGCATGGGGCCTAACACTGAAGCTTTCTTT. This codes for CASMGPNTEAFF. The chain uses TRBV28 and TRBJ1-1; possible D gene TRBD1, 5 bases. CDR1 and CDR2 from the germline V gene are MDHEN and SYDVKM. The CDR3 runs to 12 residues. The V end lost 7 bases, the J end lost 2 bases, and 8 bases lay between the germline ends.